Given below is one T cell receptor beta chain in context. Its antigen is currently unknown. This sample was taken from a study of T cells in Graves' hyperthyroidism and ophthalmopathy. In the study overall: Peripheral blood was collected at initial diagnosis, before any treatment.

RNA transcripts served as the template for amplifying TCR beta CDR3 regions. During a first-round RT-PCR of the TCR CDR3, the HTBI primer set was used. Using its own MiXCR run on the multiplex PCR reads, TCRdb lists one record per CDR3 protein. The profile shows 300,000 to 350,000 distinct CDR3 sequences, 14% of them singletons. Broader study findings: Expanded thyroid clonotypes (above 0.001) were mostly also found in blood. Separating ophthalmopathy from stable hyperthyroidism was achieved by a 13 V-J model.

About 9.4 ml fresh peripheral blood yielded the PBMCs. The CDR3 contains 15 residues. V was cut by 5 bases and J by 8 bases, with 16 bases left in between. Per germline, CDR1 MDHEN and CDR2 SYDVKM. The source material was blood. The V and J genes are TRBV28 and TRBJ1-6; D gene unclear. The TCR comes from a woman younger than 45 with Graves' hyperthyroidism. The CDR3 loop reads CASSLGPRRDSPLHF. DNA for the CDR3: TGTGCCAGCAGTCTGGGCCCAAGACGGGATTCACCCCTCCACTTT.